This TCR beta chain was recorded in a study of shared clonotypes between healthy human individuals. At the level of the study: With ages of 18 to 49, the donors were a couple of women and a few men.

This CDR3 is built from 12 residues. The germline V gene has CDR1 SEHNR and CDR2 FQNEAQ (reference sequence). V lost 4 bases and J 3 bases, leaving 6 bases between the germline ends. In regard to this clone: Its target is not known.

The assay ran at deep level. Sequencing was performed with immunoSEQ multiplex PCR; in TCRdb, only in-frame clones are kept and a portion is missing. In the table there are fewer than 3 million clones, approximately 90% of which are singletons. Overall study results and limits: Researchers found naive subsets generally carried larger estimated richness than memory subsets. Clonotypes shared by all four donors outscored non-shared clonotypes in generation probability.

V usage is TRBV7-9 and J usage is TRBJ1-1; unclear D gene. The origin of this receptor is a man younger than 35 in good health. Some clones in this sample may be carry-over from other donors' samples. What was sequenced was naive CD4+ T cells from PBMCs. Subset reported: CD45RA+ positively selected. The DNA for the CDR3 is TGTGCCAGCAGCTCCACATACACTGAAGCTTTCTTT. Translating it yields CASSSTYTEAFF.